This T cell receptor (beta chain) was retrieved from a study of regulatory T cells in long-lasting Graves disease. Study-level points and caveats: Newly diagnosed disease favored TRBV20-1 and TRBJ2-1 over persistent disease. Persistent Graves' disease cases displayed lower TCR diversity than newly diagnosed ones.

Looked up from germline, CDR1 is ENHRY and CDR2 is SYGVKD. The J segment lost 5 bases and the V segment lost 1 base, leaving 15 bases of the junction unmatched. The CDR3 has 18 amino acids. Construction of the TCR beta libraries employed iRepertoire HTBI primers in conjunction with Arm-PCR of CDR3 regions. TCRdb called the multiplex PCR reads again in MiXCR, with one record for every CDR3 protein. The table records some 250,000 distinct CDR3 sequences, around 18% of them present only once. This clonotype came up many times. What it binds is not known. Time point given: newly diagnosed GD, antithyroid drugs for less than 3 months. From RNA extracted from PBMCs, the TCR library was made.

This TCR derives from a female donor with Graves disease. The sequenced sample was peripheral blood mononuclear cells (PBMCs), obtained at new diagnosis, from a patient treated with antithyroid drugs. The chain carries TRBV10-3 and TRBJ2-7, with TRBD2 matching over 9 bases. Here the CDR3 DNA reads TGTGCCATCAGTGAGTTAAGCGGTAGTAGCGGGAGTACCGACGAGCAGTACTTC. Its translation is CAISELSGSSGSTDEQYF.